Listed here are 15 T cell receptor beta chains from one sample, sequenced in a study of CD8 T cells in Susac syndrome. Random hexamers primed reverse transcription of about 0.45 to 1 ug RNA. A single record per CDR3 protein comes from TCRdb applying MiXCR to the immunoSEQ multiplex PCR reads. This table has around 140,000 distinct CDR3 sequences, roughly 95% appearing once. Sequencing was done on a sample of CD4+ T cells from PBMCs. These receptors all come from a human donor with multiple sclerosis.

The V and J genes are TRBV6-6 and TRBJ2-7; 7 nucleotides align to TRBD1. The J segment lost 0 bases and the V segment lost 6 bases, leaving 11 bases of the junction unmatched. The length of the CDR3 is 16 residues. CDR1 and CDR2 (germline): MNHNY, SVGAGI (reference sequence). CDR3 sequence reads: CASSPRTGEGSYEQYF. The CDR3, as DNA: TGTGCCAGCAGCCCAAGGACAGGTGAGGGCTCCTACGAGCAGTACTTC.

CDR3 bases: TGTGCCAGCAGCTCCGGGGTTGAGACCCAGTACTTC. Translated, it gives CASSSGVETQYF. The chain has TRBV7-6 and TRBJ2-5, with D maybe TRBD2 (5 bases). Germline V gene data show CDR1 as SGHVS and CDR2 as FNYEAQ. CDR3 length: 12 amino acids. Trimming took off 4 bases at V and 5 bases at J, with 8 bases between the two ends.

The V call is TRBV29-1, the J call TRBJ1-1; D remains unclear. V dropped 4 bases and J dropped 0 bases, with 12 bases sitting between them. This CDR3 region has 14 residues. Germline V gives CDR1 SQVTM, CDR2 ANQGSEA. CDR3 sequence reads: CSVVPGRMNTEAFF. The CDR3 DNA reads as TGCAGCGTTGTTCCCGGGAGAATGAACACTGAAGCTTTCTTT.

V is TRBV5-1 and J is TRBJ1-2; the D is unclear. The CDR3 spans 13 residues. Trimming removed 0 bases at V and 4 bases at J, with 7 bases between. The germline CDR1 and CDR2 sequences are SGHRS and YFSETQ. CDR3 amino acids: CASSLGAGYGYTF. CDR3 nucleotides: TGCGCCAGCAGCTTGGGGGCGGGCTATGGCTACACCTTC.

The rearrangement joins TRBV15 to TRBJ1-1; no reliable D call. Trimming left V 0 bases short and J 4 bases short, with 12 bases between. This CDR3 is 15 amino acids long. Germline assignment: CDR1 LNHNV and CDR2 YYDKDF (reference sequence). Here the CDR3 reads CATSRDKGETTEAFF. CDR3 in DNA: TGTGCCACCAGCAGAGATAAGGGAGAGACCACTGAAGCTTTCTTT.

The rearrangement uses TRBV12-3 or TRBV12-4 and TRBJ1-1; D might be TRBD1 (5 bases). Trimming took off 2 bases at V and 12 bases at J, with 10 bases between the two ends. The CDR3 runs to 11 residues. CDR3 coding DNA: TGTGCCAGCAGTTTAAAGGCAGGGACTTTCTTT. It codes for CASSLKAGTFF.

This sequence joins TRBV12-3 or TRBV12-4 and TRBJ2-5; D is undetermined. Trimming cost V 5 bases and J 4 bases, with 11 bases left between them. The CDR3 sequence is 13 residues long. The DNA for the CDR3 is TGTGCCAGCAGTGTGACCTGGTCAGAGACCCAGTACTTC. This sequence encodes CASSVTWSETQYF.

The V gene is TRBV20-1, the J gene TRBJ1-6, with TRBD1 matching over 11 bases. Germline lookup yields CDR1 DFQATT and CDR2 SNEGSKA (reference sequence). The CDR3 extends over 16 amino acids. V lost 0 bases, J lost 6 bases, and 4 bases stayed unmatched. For the CDR3, the DNA is TGCAGTGCTAGAGATGGACAGGGGGCGAGTAATTCACCCCTCCACTTT. Amino acids: CSARDGQGASNSPLHF.

The chain employs TRBV20-1 and TRBJ1-3, with TRBD1 matching 11 bases. Germline CDR1 is DFQATT and CDR2 is SNEGSKA (reference sequence). The CDR3 consists of 16 residues. Losses at the gene ends were 0 bases for V and 2 bases for J; bases not matched to a gene: 3. DNA of the CDR3: TGCAGTGCTAGAGATCAGGGACAGGGGGCTGGAAACACCATATATTTT. This codes for CSARDQGQGAGNTIYF.

This clonotype was recorded once. The chain uses TRBV7-2 and TRBJ2-1; 9 bases agree with TRBD2. CDR1 and CDR2 from the germline V gene are SGHTA and FQGNSA. J lost 2 bases, V lost 5 bases, and 13 bases had no gene match. The CDR3 is 18 amino acids. CDR3 sequence (DNA): TGTGCCAGCAGCGTCCAACCCGGGACTAGCTATGCCTACAATGAGCAGTTCTTC. This codes for CASSVQPGTSYAYNEQFF.

The gene calls are TRBV7-2 and TRBJ2-3, with TRBD2 identical over 9 bases. CDR3 length equals 15 residues. CDR1 and CDR2 (germline): SGHTA, FQGNSA. V shed 1 base, J shed 6 bases, and the junction held 5 bases outside the gene matches. CDR3 sequence (DNA): TGTGCCAGCAGCTTAGGCGGGGGGGCTGGCGATACGCAGTATTTT. It is translated as CASSLGGGAGDTQYF.

This clonotype was observed a single time. The CDR3 here is CSDTEQGLGYTF. CDR3 DNA sequence: TGCAGCGATACCGAACAGGGCTTGGGCTACACCTTC. The rearrangement joins TRBV29-1 to TRBJ1-2; the D gene is possibly TRBD1 (6 bases). V was trimmed by 7 bases and J by 8 bases, leaving 17 bases between them. CDR1 and CDR2 (germline): SQVTM, ANQGSEA. The CDR3 loop spans 12 amino acids.

V is TRBV4-1 and J is TRBJ2-1; 14 bases agree with TRBD2. CDR1 and CDR2 (germline): MGHRA, YSYEKL. CDR3 length: 16 residues. Losses at the gene ends were 4 bases for V and 7 bases for J; bases not matched to a gene: 6. CDR3 nucleotides: TGCGCCAGCAGCCTCAGACTAGCGGGAGGGGGTAATGAGCAGTTCTTC. Amino acids: CASSLRLAGGGNEQFF.

This CDR3 is CASSPGTGNYGYTF. In nucleotides, the CDR3 is TGTGCCAGCAGCCCCGGGACGGGGAACTATGGCTACACCTTC. The chain employs TRBV6-4 and TRBJ1-2, with D tentatively TRBD1 (5 bases). V dropped 6 bases and J dropped 2 bases, with 13 bases sitting between them. Germline V gives CDR1 MRHNA, CDR2 SNTAGT. CDR3 size: 14 residues.

This chain connects TRBV20-1 to TRBJ1-4; 9 nucleotides align to TRBD1. In germline, CDR1 is DFQATT, CDR2 SNEGSKA (reference sequence). The V segment lost 4 bases and the J segment 8 bases; nucleotides outside the gene matches: 11. The CDR3 spans 15 residues. This CDR3 reads CSAKLQQGAGEKLFF. The CDR3, as DNA: TGCAGTGCTAAACTTCAACAGGGGGCAGGCGAAAAACTGTTTTTT.